This T cell receptor (beta chain) originates from a study of human T cells and chemical hapten exposure. The study, taken as a whole, reports: PT1 expanded TCR numbers tracked positively with patch test score.

During construction of the library, unique molecular identifiers were attached to individual cDNA molecules for quantitative, reproducible TCR counting. Each CDR3 protein is one row after TCRdb ran MiXCR on the RACE reads. This table has approximately 89,000 distinct CDR3 sequences, 10% to 13% appearing once. The table lists this clonotype with many counts. What it recognizes is unknown. Time point meaning: patch test 2, 6 weeks after DPC sensitization. Documented treatment: therapeutic diphenylcyclopropenone sensitization with weekly scalp DPC. Suited to DPC and affected by alopecia, the donors ranged from 18 to 70 years old. Sequencing started from total RNA isolated from unfractionated whole blood. The specimen comprised whole blood, sampled in connection with sensitization to the hapten diphenylcyclopropenone (DPC). This TCR was sampled from a woman in her twenties or thirties with alopecia areata. Some clones in this sample may be carry-over from other donors' samples.

The CDR3 region is CATARTGRSYEQYF. The CDR3 region has the DNA TGTGCCACCGCGCGGACAGGGAGGTCCTACGAGCAGTACTTC. This chain uses TRBV28 with TRBJ2-7, with TRBD1 matching 8 bases. V lost 10 bases and J lost 1; bases outside the gene matches: 9. Per the germline V gene, CDR1 is MDHEN and CDR2 is SYDVKM. The CDR3 runs 14 residues.